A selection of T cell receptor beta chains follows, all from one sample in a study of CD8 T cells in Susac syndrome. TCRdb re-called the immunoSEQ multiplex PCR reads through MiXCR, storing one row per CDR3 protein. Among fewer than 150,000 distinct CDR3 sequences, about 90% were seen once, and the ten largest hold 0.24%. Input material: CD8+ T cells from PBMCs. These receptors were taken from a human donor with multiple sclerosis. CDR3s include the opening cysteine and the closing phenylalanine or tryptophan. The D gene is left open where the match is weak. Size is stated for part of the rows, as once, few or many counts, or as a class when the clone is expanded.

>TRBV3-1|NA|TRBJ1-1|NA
CASSLFVGRMNTEAFF
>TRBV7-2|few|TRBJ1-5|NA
CASSLGGGGQPQHF
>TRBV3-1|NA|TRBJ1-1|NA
CASSQDLTEAFF
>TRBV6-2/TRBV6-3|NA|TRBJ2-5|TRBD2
CASSYLASGETQYF
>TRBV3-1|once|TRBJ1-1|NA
CASSQYRDTEAFF
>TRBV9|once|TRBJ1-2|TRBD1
CASGGGHNYGYTF
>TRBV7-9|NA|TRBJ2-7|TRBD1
CASSSTTGENEQYF
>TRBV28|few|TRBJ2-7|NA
CASSLWRGVSYEQYF
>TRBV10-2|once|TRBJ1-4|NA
CASGRTATNEKLFF
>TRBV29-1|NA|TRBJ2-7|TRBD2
CSVVFSGSYEQYF
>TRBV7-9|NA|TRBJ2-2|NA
CASSPAGAITGELFF
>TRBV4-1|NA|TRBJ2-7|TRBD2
CASSRGGSSDEQYF
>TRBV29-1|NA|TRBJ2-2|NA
CSVTGLVSTGELFF
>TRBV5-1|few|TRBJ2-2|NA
CASSSGQTNTGELFF
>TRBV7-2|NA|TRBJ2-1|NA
CASSPGDLYNEQFF
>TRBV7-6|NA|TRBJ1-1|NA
CASSSNGGEAFF
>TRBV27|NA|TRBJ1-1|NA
CASRTGIQAFF
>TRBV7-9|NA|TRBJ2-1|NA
CASSFELYNEQFF
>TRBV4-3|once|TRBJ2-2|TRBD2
CASSQDRRGRAAGELFF
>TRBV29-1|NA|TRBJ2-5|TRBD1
CSVEPDRGSVGETQYF
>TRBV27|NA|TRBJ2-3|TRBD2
CASNIIGGLAGHVDTQYF
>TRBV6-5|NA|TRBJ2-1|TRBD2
CASSYGLAGVRYEQFF
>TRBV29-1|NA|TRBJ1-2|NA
CSVVFPSARGYTF
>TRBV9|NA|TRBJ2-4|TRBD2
CASSVAGGPGNIQYF
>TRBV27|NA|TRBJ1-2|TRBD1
CASSLGQSYGYTF
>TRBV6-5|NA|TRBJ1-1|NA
CASSYSITRQGPTEAFF
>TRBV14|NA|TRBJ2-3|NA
CASSQDLGNRQYF
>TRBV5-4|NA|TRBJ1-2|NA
CASSLDRSNYGYTF
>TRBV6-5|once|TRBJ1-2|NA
CASTGWGPNYGYTF
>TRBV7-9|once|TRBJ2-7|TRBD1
CASSFSGQETYEQYF
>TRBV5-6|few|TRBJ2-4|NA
CASSSDVGGSNIQYF
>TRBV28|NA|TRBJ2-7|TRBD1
CASRVQGSSYEQYF
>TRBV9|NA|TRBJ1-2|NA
CASSEVGRGGKTF
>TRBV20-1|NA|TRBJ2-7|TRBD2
CSAREGGSGRAYEQYF
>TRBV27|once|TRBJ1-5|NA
CASSVAKGNQPQHF
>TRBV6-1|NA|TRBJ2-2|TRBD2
CASRFLAEAGTGELFF
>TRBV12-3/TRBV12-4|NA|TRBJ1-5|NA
CASSPEGSNQPQHF
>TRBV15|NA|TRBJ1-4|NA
CATSRVLQGDEKLFF
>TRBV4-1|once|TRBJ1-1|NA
CASSQDLRALNTEAFF
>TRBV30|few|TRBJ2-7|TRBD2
CASEPGLAGVEQYF
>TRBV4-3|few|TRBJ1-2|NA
CASSHPLGTVNYGYTF
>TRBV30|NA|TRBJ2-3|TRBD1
CAWSPTGGEADTQYF
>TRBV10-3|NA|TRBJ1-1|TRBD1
CAISESGTGWSGTEAFF
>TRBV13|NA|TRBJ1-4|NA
CASSSQGAVGEKLFF
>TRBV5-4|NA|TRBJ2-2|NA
CASSRLTTGELFF
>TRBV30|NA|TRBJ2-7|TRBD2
CAWSYGTSGNYEQYF
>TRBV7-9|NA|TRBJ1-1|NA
CASRDGEMNTEAFF
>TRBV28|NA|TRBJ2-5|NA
CASSWTLQETQYF
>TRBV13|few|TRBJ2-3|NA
CASSFGTDTQYF
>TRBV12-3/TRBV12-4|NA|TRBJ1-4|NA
CASSLALELFF
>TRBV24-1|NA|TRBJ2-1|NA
CATKDRGSNEQFF
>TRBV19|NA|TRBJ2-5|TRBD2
CASRKREGPLETQYF
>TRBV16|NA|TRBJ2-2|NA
CASSLNSANTGELFF